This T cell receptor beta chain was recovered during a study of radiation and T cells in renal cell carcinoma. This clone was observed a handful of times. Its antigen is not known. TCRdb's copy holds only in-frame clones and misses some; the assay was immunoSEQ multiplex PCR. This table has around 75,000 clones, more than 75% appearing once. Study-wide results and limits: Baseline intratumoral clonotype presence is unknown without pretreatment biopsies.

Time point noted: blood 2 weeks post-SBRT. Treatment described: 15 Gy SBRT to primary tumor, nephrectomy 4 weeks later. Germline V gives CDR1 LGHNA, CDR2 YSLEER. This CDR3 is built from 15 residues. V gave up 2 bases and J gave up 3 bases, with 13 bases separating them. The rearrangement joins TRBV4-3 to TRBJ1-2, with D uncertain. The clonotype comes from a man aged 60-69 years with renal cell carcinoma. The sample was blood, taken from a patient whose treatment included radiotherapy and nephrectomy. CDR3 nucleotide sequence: TGCGCCAGCAGCCAAAGGAGGGAGATTGACTATGGCTACACCTTC. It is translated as CASSQRREIDYGYTF.